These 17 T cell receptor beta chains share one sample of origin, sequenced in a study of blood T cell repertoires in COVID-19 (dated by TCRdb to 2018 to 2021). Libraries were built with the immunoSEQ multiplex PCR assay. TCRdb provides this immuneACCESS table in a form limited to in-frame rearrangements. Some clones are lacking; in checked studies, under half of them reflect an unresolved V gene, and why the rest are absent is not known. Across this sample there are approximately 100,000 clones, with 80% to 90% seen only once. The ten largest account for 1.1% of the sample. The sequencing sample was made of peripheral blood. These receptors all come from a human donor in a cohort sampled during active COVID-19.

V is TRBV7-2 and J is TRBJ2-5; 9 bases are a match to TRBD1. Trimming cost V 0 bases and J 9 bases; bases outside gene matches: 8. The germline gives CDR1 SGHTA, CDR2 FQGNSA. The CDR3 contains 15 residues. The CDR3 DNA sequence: TGTGCCAGCAGCTTAGCAGACAGGGGGGGCGGGGCCCAGTACTTC. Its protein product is CASSLADRGGGAQYF. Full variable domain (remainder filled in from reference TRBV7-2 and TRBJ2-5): GAGVSQSPSNKVTEKGKDVELRCDPISGHTALYWYRQSLGQGLEFLIYFQGNSAPDKSGLPSDRFSAERTGGSVSTLTIQRTQQEDSAVYLCASSLADRGGGAQYFGPGTRLLVL.

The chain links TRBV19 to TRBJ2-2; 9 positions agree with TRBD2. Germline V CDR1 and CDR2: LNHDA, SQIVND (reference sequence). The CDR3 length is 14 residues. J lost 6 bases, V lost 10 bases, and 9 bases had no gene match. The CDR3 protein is CATRLAGGPGELFF. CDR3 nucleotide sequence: TGTGCCACAAGACTGGCGGGAGGGCCCGGGGAGCTGTTTTTT.

CDR3 nucleotide sequence: TGTGCCACCAGTGATCCCACGGACAGGGGGCGGACATATGAAGAGACCCAGTACTTC. It is translated as CATSDPTDRGRTYEETQYF. This rearrangement joins TRBV24-1 to TRBJ2-5; 11 nucleotides match TRBD1. Germline CDR1 is KGHDR and CDR2 is SFDVKD. V was pared by 3 bases and J by 3 bases, with 14 bases of the junction left unmatched. The CDR3 is 19 amino acids.

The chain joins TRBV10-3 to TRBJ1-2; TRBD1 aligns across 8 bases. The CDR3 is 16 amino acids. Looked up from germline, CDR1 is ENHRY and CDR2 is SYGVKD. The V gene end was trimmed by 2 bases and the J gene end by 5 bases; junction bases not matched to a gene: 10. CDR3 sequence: CAISEGLRQGRYGYTF. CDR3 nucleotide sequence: TGTGCCATCAGTGAGGGCCTCAGACAGGGGAGATATGGCTACACCTTC.

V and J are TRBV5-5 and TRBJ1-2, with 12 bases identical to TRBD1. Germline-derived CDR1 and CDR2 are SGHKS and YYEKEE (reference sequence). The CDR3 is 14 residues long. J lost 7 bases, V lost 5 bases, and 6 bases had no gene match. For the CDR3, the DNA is TGTGCCAGCAGAGAAGGGACAGGGGGCCGTGGCTACACCTTC. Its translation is CASREGTGGRGYTF.

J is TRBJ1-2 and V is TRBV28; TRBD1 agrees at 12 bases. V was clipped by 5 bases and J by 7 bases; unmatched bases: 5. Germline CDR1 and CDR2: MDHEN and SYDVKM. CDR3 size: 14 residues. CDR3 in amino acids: CASSPGQGASGYTF. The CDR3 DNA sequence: TGTGCCAGCAGTCCGGGACAGGGGGCGTCTGGCTACACCTTC.

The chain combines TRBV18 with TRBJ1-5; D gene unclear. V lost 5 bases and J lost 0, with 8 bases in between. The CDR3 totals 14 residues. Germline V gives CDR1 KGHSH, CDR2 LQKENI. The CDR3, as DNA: TGTGCCAGCTCAGGTATCGGTAGCAATCAGCCCCAGCATTTT. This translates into CASSGIGSNQPQHF.

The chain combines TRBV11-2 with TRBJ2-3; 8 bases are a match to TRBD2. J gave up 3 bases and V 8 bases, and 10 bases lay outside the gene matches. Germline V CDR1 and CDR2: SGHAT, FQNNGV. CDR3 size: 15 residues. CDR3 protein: CASAPRGAVTDTQYF. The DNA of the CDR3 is TGTGCCAGCGCCCCGCGGGGGGCGGTAACAGATACGCAGTATTTT.

For the CDR3, the DNA is TGTGCCAGCAGTCGTCCGGGACTAGCCTCCTACGAGCAGTACTTC. Residues: CASSRPGLASYEQYF. The chain employs TRBV27 and TRBJ2-7; 9 bases fit TRBD2. Trimming at V came to 5 bases and at J to 0 bases, leaving 5 bases not matched to a gene. The CDR3 spans 15 residues. CDR1 is MNHEY and CDR2 is SMNVEV in the germline V gene (reference sequence).

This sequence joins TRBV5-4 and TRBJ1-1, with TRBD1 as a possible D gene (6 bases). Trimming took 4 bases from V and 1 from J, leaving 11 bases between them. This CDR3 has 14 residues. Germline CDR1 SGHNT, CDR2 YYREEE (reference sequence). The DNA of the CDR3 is TGTGCCAGCAGCGAGGGGACATCGAACACTGAAGCTTTCTTT. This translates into CASSEGTSNTEAFF.

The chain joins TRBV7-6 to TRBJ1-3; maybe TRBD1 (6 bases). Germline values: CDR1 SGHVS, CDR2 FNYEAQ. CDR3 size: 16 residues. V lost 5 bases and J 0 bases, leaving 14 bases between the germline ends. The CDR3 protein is CASSLYRDSSGNTIYF. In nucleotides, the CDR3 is TGTGCCAGCAGCCTCTACAGGGATTCCTCTGGAAACACCATATATTTT.

The DNA for the CDR3 is TGTGCCAGCAGCCCACATTCTAGCGGGAGGCCCACCGATGAGCAGTTCTTC. It encodes CASSPHSSGRPTDEQFF. The chain uses TRBV4-2 and TRBJ2-1; 11 nucleotides match TRBD2. CDR3 length equals 17 residues. V lost 4 bases and J lost 8; bases outside the gene matches: 13. Germline values: CDR1 LGHNA, CDR2 YNFKEQ.

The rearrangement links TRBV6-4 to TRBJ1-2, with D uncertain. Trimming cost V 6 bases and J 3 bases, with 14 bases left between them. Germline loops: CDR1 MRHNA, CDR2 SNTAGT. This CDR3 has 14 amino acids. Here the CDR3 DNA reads TGTGCCAGCAGAAGGAAGGAGGATTACTATGGCTACACCTTC. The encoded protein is CASRRKEDYYGYTF.

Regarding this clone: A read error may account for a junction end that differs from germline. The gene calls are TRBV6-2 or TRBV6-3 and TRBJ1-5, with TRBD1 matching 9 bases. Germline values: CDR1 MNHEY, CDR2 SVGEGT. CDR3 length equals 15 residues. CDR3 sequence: CASSRTGDSNRPQHF. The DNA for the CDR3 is TGTGCCAGCAGTAGGACAGGGGATAGCAATCGGCCCCAGCATTTT.

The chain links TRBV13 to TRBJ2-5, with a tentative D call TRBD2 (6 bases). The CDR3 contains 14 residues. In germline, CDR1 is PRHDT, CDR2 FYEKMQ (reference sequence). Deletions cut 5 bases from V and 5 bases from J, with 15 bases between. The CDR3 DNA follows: TGTGCCAGCAGCCAGCCCGGGAGTGAGGAGACCCAGTACTTC. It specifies CASSQPGSEETQYF. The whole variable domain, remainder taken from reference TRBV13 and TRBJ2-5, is AAGVIQSPRHLIKEKRETATLKCYPIPRHDTVYWYQQGPGQDPQFLISFYEKMQSDKGSIPDRFSAQQFSDYHSELNMSSLELGDSALYFCASSQPGSEETQYFGPGTRLLVL.

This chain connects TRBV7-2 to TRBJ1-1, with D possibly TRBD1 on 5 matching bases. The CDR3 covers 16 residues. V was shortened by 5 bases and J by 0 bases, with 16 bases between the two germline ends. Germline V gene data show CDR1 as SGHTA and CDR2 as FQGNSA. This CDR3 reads CASSPRRGGVNTEAFF. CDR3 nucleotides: TGTGCCAGCAGCCCACGACGGGGGGGAGTGAACACTGAAGCTTTCTTT.

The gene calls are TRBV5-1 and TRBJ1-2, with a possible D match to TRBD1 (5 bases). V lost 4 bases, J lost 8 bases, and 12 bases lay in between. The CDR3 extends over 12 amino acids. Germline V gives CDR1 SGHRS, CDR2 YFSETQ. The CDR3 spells CASSGQGWGYTF. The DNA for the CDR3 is TGCGCCAGCAGCGGCCAGGGTTGGGGCTACACCTTC.